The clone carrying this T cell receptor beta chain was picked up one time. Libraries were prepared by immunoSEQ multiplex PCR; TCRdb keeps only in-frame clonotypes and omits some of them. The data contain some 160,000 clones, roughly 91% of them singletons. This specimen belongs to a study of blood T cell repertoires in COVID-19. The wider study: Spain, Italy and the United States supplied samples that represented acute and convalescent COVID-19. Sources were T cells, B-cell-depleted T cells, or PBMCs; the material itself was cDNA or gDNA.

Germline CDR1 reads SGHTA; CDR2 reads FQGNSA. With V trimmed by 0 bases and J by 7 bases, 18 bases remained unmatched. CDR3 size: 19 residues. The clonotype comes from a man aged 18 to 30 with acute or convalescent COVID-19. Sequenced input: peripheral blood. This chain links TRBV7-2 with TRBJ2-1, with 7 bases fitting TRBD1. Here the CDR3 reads CASSLAIAPGGWIGNEQFF. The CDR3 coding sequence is TGTGCCAGCAGCTTAGCGATCGCGCCAGGGGGTTGGATTGGGAATGAGCAGTTCTTC.